The entry below gives a single T cell receptor (beta chain) sequence along with its context. No antigen is known for it. The CDR3 contains 16 residues. Germline V CDR1 and CDR2: SQVTM, ANQGSEA. V dropped 4 bases and J dropped 4 bases, with 21 bases sitting between them. The authors made TCR beta libraries by quantitative 5'-RACE with molecular barcodes. TCRdb itself ran the 5' RACE reads through MiXCR, one entry per CDR3 protein. The data hold roughly 280,000 distinct CDR3 sequences, with 20% observed a single time. The data stem from a study of CD8 T cells in ankylosing spondylitis. Study-level findings and limits: Made up of about eight highly homologous variants, a TCR beta motif appeared characteristic of ankylosing spondylitis blood. Disease-linked clones bore a CD8+ phenotype, appearing relatively rarely in peripheral blood.

Sequences were obtained from blood, either unsorted or a sorted T cell fraction (not recorded which). The clonotype comes from a male donor with ankylosing spondylitis or in good health (not recorded which). The chain is built from TRBV29-1 and TRBJ2-3, with D perhaps matching TRBD1 (6 bases). DNA of the CDR3: TGCAGCGTTGGGACAGCAGGAGGACGGCATGCAGATACGCAGTATTTT. Protein: CSVGTAGGRHADTQYF.